The 20 T cell receptor beta chains listed next were all sequenced from one sample in a study of breast tumors, draining lymph nodes, adjacent tissues. Axillary draining lymph nodes of breast cancer patients supplied the node samples. TCRdb re-called the multiplex PCR reads through MiXCR, storing one row per CDR3 protein. Of roughly 260,000 distinct CDR3 sequences listed, around 31% are singletons. Sequenced: axillary lymph node tissue. All receptors derive from a female donor with breast cancer. Some clones in this sample may be carry-over from other donors' samples.

At least ten counts were recorded for this clonotype. The chain has TRBV5-5 and TRBJ2-7, with D perhaps TRBD2 (6 bases). The germline V and J ends were trimmed by 4 bases and 4 bases, with 9 bases remaining between them. The CDR3 sequence is 12 residues long. The germline V gene has CDR1 SGHKS and CDR2 YYEKEE (reference sequence). The CDR3: CASSTAGYEQYF. The CDR3 nucleotides read TGTGCCAGCAGCACGGCGGGGTACGAGCAGTACTTC.

This clonotype was seen many times. This rearrangement joins TRBV7-2 to TRBJ1-2, with no clear D. V gave up 1 base and J gave up 4 bases, with 13 bases separating them. The germline V gene encodes CDR1 SGHTA and CDR2 FQGNSA. The CDR3 spans 15 residues. The CDR3 nucleotides read TGTGCCAGCAGCTTAGACACCGGGGTGGGCTATGGCTACACCTTC. Translating it yields CASSLDTGVGYGYTF. Supplemented by reference TRBV7-2 and TRBJ1-2, the full variable domain reads GAGVSQSPSNKVTEKGKDVELRCDPISGHTALYWYRQSLGQGLEFLIYFQGNSAPDKSGLPSDRFSAERTGGSVSTLTIQRTQQEDSAVYLCASSLDTGVGYGYTFGSGTRLTVV.

This clonotype was seen repeatedly, ten times or more. The gene calls are TRBV7-2 and TRBJ1-3; possible D gene TRBD1, 5 bases. The CDR3 runs 13 residues. Trimming left V 8 bases short and J 2 bases short, with 10 bases between. Germline-derived CDR1 and CDR2 are SGHTA and FQGNSA. The CDR3 region has the DNA TGTGCCAGCTCGGGGGGAGCTGGAAACACCATATATTTT. Translated, it gives CASSGGAGNTIYF.

As regards this clonotype: This may come from a read error, since a much larger clone is one base off. The chain uses TRBV19 and TRBJ2-2, with 7 positions matching TRBD2. The J call may be wrong; the DNA end is better matched by TRBJ2-3. The CDR3 is made up of 15 amino acids. Germline CDR1 is LNHDA and CDR2 is SQIVND (reference sequence). CDR3 sequence reads: CASRETSKDADTQYF. The CDR3 nucleotides are TGTGCCAGTAGAGAGACTAGCAAGGACGCAGATACGCAGTATTTT.

This clonotype was recorded many times. This chain links TRBV4-1 with TRBJ2-3; D perhaps matches TRBD2 (6 bases). The CDR3 sequence is 16 residues long. V dropped 2 bases and J dropped 4 bases, with 16 bases sitting between them. Germline CDR1 and CDR2: MGHRA and YSYEKL. The CDR3 nucleotides read TGCGCCAGCAGCCAATCGGGCCTAGCGTCTTCAGATACGCAGTATTTT. It is translated as CASSQSGLASSDTQYF.

Many counts were recorded for this clonotype. The chain carries TRBV6-6 and TRBJ2-3, with D uncertain. V was clipped by 3 bases and J by 2 bases, with 6 bases between them. Germline V gene sequence: CDR1 MNHNY, CDR2 SVGAGI (reference sequence). The CDR3 runs to 13 residues. CDR3 amino acids: CASSYSSTDTQYF. CDR3 DNA sequence: TGTGCCAGCAGTTATTCCTCCACAGATACGCAGTATTTT.

This clonotype was recorded at least ten times. The chain uses TRBV19 and TRBJ1-5, with a possible D match to TRBD1 (6 bases). Germline-derived CDR1 and CDR2 are LNHDA and SQIVND (reference sequence). The V end lost 9 bases, the J end lost 3 bases, and 21 bases lay between the germline ends. CDR3 length: 16 amino acids. The CDR3 here is CASTPLGAGLNQPQHF. The DNA of the CDR3 is TGTGCCAGCACTCCCCTGGGGGCGGGTCTCAATCAGCCCCAGCATTTT.

A remark on this clonotype: The junction departs from the called germline gene at one end, perhaps through a read error. This chain joins TRBV5-4 and TRBJ2-3; TRBD2 agrees at 7 bases. The CDR3 extends over 13 amino acids. Germline loops: CDR1 SGHNT, CDR2 YYREEE (reference sequence). The CDR3: CAGSLAGSDTQYF. For the CDR3, the DNA is TGTGCCGGCAGCTTAGCGGGTTCAGATACGCAGTATTTT.

The chain employs TRBV27 and TRBJ1-2; the D is unclear. Germline values: CDR1 MNHEY, CDR2 SMNVEV (reference sequence). Trimming removed 5 bases at V and 1 base at J, with 17 bases between. The CDR3 is 16 amino acids. The CDR3 region is CASSPDKIWFNYGYTF. The CDR3 region has the DNA TGTGCCAGCAGTCCCGACAAGATCTGGTTTAACTATGGCTACACCTTC.

The table lists this clonotype with many counts. The chain links TRBV5-5 to TRBJ1-6; D is unclear. The germline V gene encodes CDR1 SGHKS and CDR2 YYEKEE (reference sequence). The CDR3 totals 13 residues. The V and J ends lost 0 bases and 10 bases respectively, with 8 bases between them. CDR3 DNA: TGTGCCAGCAGCTTGGCCGAAACCTCACCCCTCCACTTT. Protein: CASSLAETSPLHF.

This clonotype was observed a handful of times. V is TRBV7-2 and J is TRBJ2-4; 7 positions match TRBD1. V was pared by 5 bases and J by 6 bases, with 1 base of the junction left unmatched. This CDR3 has 12 amino acids. Germline V gene sequence: CDR1 SGHTA, CDR2 FQGNSA. The CDR3 region is CASSRDRNIQYF. CDR3 coding DNA: TGTGCCAGCAGCCGGGACAGAAACATTCAGTACTTC.

The table lists this clonotype with many counts. This chain links TRBV29-1 with TRBJ1-5, with TRBD1 matching over 7 bases. V shed 7 bases and J 13 bases; nucleotides not matched to a gene: 13. Germline CDR1 is SQVTM and CDR2 is ANQGSEA. The CDR3 runs to 12 residues. The CDR3 region has the DNA TGCAGCGCATTAACAGGGGCCCTTGGACAGCATTTT. Translated: CSALTGALGQHF.

Details on this clonotype: A much larger clone differs from this one at a single base, so this may be a read error. The chain joins TRBV5-4 to TRBJ2-5; no definite D call. Germline loops: CDR1 SGHNT, CDR2 YYREEE (reference sequence). The V end lost 0 bases, the J end lost 2 bases, and 8 bases lay between the germline ends. The CDR3 is 14 amino acids. DNA for the CDR3: TGTGCCAGCAGCTTGGACAGATCACAAGAGACCCAGTACTTC. Residues: CASSLDRSQETQYF.

This clonotype has ten or more counts. This chain links TRBV24-1 with TRBJ2-1; D may be TRBD1 or TRBD2 (6 bases each). The CDR3 sequence is 13 residues long. Trimming stripped 9 bases from V and 7 bases from J, with 15 bases between. Germline V CDR1 and CDR2: KGHDR, SFDVKD. CDR3 in amino acids: CATRSPGANEQFF. The CDR3 DNA reads TGTGCCACCCGGAGTCCGGGGGCGAATGAGCAGTTCTTC.

About this clonotype itself: Germline is not matched at one junction end, which may reflect a read error. The chain couples TRBV10-1 to TRBJ2-4; D is perhaps TRBD1 (5 bases). Germline CDR1 reads WNHNN; CDR2 reads SYGVQD (reference sequence). The CDR3 covers 12 residues. The CDR3 DNA is TGCGCCAGCGGTGAAACAGGAAACATTCAGTACTTC. Protein product: CASGETGNIQYF.

In this sample, this clonotype turned up once. A junction end diverges from the germline sequence, so it may reflect a read error. The V call is TRBV7-9, the J call TRBJ1-1; D is undetermined. The CDR3 runs to 14 residues. CDR1 and CDR2 (germline): SEHNR, FQNEAQ (reference sequence). This chain's CDR3 is CASSYPAENTEASF. DNA for the CDR3: TGTGCCAGCAGCTACCCCGCAGAGAACACTGAGGCTTCCTTT.

This clonotype was found many times. V gene TRBV20-1 combines with J gene TRBJ2-3, with 11 nucleotides matching TRBD2. Looked up from germline, CDR1 is DFQATT and CDR2 is SNEGSKA (reference sequence). This CDR3 region has 13 residues. V lost 6 bases to trimming and J lost 8 bases; unmatched junction nucleotides: 7. CDR3 in DNA: TGCAGTGCACTAGCGGGAGAGGGTGGTACGCAGTATTTT. This encodes CSALAGEGGTQYF.

In its sample, this clonotype was seen many times. V is TRBV5-8 and J is TRBJ2-2; D gene ambiguous. Germline loops: CDR1 SGHTS, CDR2 YDEGEE. This CDR3 spans 14 amino acids. Trimming shortened V by 4 bases and J by 0 bases, and 7 bases separated the two germline ends. CDR3 sequence reads: CASSRRTNTGELFF. Here the CDR3 DNA reads TGTGCCAGCAGCCGCCGGACGAACACCGGGGAGCTGTTTTTT.

On this clonotype: Compared with germline, one end of the junction differs, possibly owing to a read error. The chain recombines TRBV11-2 with TRBJ2-7; no clear D. Germline CDR1 SGHAT, CDR2 FQNNGV. The CDR3 extends over 12 amino acids. In DNA, the CDR3 is TGTGCCTCCTCTCGTAGCTCCTACGCGCAGTACTTC. Translating it yields CASSRSSYAQYF.

This clonotype was recorded a few times. The chain recombines TRBV27 with TRBJ2-7; maybe TRBD2 (6 bases). The length of the CDR3 is 16 residues. Germline lookup yields CDR1 MNHEY and CDR2 SMNVEV (reference sequence). Between the trimmed V and J ends, which lost 6 bases and 0 bases, there was a span of 18 bases. CDR3 sequence reads: CASSLPRLDSSYEQYF. The CDR3 coding sequence is TGTGCCAGCAGCCTCCCCAGACTAGACTCCTCCTACGAGCAGTACTTC.